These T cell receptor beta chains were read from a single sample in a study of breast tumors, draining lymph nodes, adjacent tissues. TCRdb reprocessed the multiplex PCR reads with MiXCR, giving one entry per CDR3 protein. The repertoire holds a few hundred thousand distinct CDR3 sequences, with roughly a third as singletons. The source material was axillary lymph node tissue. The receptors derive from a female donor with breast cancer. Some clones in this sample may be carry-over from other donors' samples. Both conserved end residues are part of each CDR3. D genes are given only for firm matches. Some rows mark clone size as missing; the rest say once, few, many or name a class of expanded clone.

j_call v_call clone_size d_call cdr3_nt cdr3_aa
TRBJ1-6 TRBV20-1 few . TGCAGTGCTAGAGAGGGGGGACCCCTCCACTTT CSAREGGPLHF
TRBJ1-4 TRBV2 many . TGTGCCAGCAGTGTCACTTTGGGGGGGCGGGAAAAACTGTTTTTT CASSVTLGGREKLFF
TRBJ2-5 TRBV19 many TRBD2 TGTGCCAGTAGTCCCATCGGGACTAAATTCCAAGAGACCCAGTACTTC CASSPIGTKFQETQYF
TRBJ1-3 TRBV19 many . TGTGCCAGTAACTATGGGACACCCGGAAACACCATATATTTT CASNYGTPGNTIYF
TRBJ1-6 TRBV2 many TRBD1 TGTGCCAGCAGGGGGACAGGCCTCTATAATTCACCCCTCCACTTT CASRGTGLYNSPLHF
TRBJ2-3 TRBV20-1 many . TGCAGTGCTAGCCCTTGGGGCACAGATACGCAGTATTTT CSASPWGTDTQYF
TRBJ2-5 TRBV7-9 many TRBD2 TGTGCCAGCAGCCAACTAGCGCTCCAAGAGACCCAGTACTTC CASSQLALQETQYF
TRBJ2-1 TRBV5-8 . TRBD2 TGTGCCAGCAGCTTGTCTGGACGGGGGGGCCCCAATGAGCAGTTCTTC CASSLSGRGGPNEQFF
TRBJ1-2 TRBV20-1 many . TGCAGTGCTAGTTCAGGGTTTCTTTCCGGTGGCTACACCTTC CSASSGFLSGGYTF
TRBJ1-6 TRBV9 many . TGTGCCAGCAGCGCGACAAGTTCGGGGTATAATTCACCCCTCCACTTT CASSATSSGYNSPLHF
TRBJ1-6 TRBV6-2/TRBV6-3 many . TGTGCCATCACTGAAACACCCCTCCACTTT CAITETPLHF
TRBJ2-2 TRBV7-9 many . TGTGCCAGCAGCTCGTCCGAGAACACCGGGGAGCTGTTTTTT CASSSSENTGELFF
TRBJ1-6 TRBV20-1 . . TGCAGTGCTAGAGAAGGGAACAGATCACCCCTCCACTTT CSAREGNRSPLHF
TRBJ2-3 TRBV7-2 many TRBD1 TGTGCCAGCGGACAGGGGTTAGATACGCAGTATTTT CASGQGLDTQYF
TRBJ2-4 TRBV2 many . TGTGCCAGCAGTGGAGTCGGGGTAGCCAAAAACATTCAGTACTTC CASSGVGVAKNIQYF
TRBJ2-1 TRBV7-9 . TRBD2 TGTGCCAGCAGCAACCCGGGACTAGCCAATGAGCAGTTCTTC CASSNPGLANEQFF
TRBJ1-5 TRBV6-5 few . TGTGCCAGCAGTTACCAGGGAAGTCAGCCCCAGCATTTT CASSYQGSQPQHF
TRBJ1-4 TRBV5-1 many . TGCGCCAGCAGCCCGGACAGTGCAACTAATGAAAAACTGTTTTTT CASSPDSATNEKLFF
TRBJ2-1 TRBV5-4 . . TGTGCCAGCAGCTTGTTCGAGGGGGACTACAATGAGCAGTTCTTC CASSLFEGDYNEQFF
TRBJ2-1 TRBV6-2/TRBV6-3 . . TGTGCCAGCAGTTACTCGTCGCAGGGTAGATCCGGGGAGTATAGGGAGCAGTTCTTC CASSYSSQGRSGEYREQFF
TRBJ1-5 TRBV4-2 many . TGTGCCAGCAGCCAAGAACCAGGGCCCAATCAGCCCCAGCATTTT CASSQEPGPNQPQHF
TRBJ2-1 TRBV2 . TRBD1 TGTGCCAGCAGCACAGGGGAAGATGAGCAGTTCTTC CASSTGEDEQFF
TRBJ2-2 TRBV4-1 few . TGCGCCAGCAGCCGGAATTTGGGTAGGGGGAACACCGGGAAGCTGTTTTTT CASSRNLGRGNTGKLFF
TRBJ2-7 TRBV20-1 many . TGCAGCGCAGGGGACAACTCCTACGAGCAGTACTTC CSAGDNSYEQYF
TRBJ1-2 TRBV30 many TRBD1 TGTGCCTGGAGTGTACAGAGGGGGCGCAGCTATGGCTACACCTTC CAWSVQRGRSYGYTF
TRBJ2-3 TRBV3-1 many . TGTGCCAGCAGCCAAGAAGATGATACGCAGTATTTT CASSQEDDTQYF
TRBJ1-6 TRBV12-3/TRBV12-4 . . TGTGCCAGCAGTTCCTCGTGGGGAGGGGGGCAGAATTCACCCCTCCACTTT CASSSSWGGGQNSPLHF
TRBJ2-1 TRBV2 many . TGTGCCAGCAGTAGTAGATGGGATGAGCAGTTCTTC CASSSRWDEQFF
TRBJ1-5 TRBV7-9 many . TGTGCCAGCAGTACCGGCTCCGAGGGTTCCCAGCATTTT CASSTGSEGSQHF
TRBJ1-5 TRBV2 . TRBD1 TGTGCCAGCGACCGGGACAGGGTGGGCAATGAGCATTTT CASDRDRVGNEHF
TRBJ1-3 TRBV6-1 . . TGTGCCAGCAGTGCAGGGTTAGGAAACACCATATATTTT CASSAGLGNTIYF
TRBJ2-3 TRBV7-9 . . TGTGCCAGCAGCTTCAGGGGCCCTAGCACAGATACGCAGTATTTT CASSFRGPSTDTQYF
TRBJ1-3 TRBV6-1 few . TGTGCCAGCAGAGATCAGGCACAAAGAAACACCATATATTTT CASRDQAQRNTIYF
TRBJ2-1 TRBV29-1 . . TGCAGCGGACGTAATTACAATGAGCAGTTCTTC CSGRNYNEQFF
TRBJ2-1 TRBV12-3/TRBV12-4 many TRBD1 TGTGCCAGCACCAAGCGCGGGACAGGGTATGATGAGCAGTTCTTC CASTKRGTGYDEQFF
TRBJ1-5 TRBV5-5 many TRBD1 TGTGCCAGCAGCTGGTTCCGGGACAGAAGCAATCAGCCCCAGCATTTT CASSWFRDRSNQPQHF
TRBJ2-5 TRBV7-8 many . TGTGCCAGCAGCCCCTCCTCGTGGGGGGTGGGGGCGGAGACCCAGTACTTC CASSPSSWGVGAETQYF
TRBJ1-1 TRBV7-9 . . TGTGCCAGCAGCTACCTCATGAACACTGAAGCTTTCTTT CASSYLMNTEAFF
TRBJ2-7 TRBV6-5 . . TGTGCCAGCACCCTCAGACAGGCCTACGAGCAGTACTTC CASTLRQAYEQYF
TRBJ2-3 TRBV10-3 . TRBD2 TGTGCCATCAAAATGACTAGCGGGGGCCGTCCGGATACGCAGTATTTT CAIKMTSGGRPDTQYF
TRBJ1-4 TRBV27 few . TGTGCCAGCAGGTCTAATGAAAAACTGTTTTTT CASRSNEKLFF
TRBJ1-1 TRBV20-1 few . TGCAGTGCTAGAGTATGGCTCGGCACTGAAGCTTTCTTT CSARVWLGTEAFF
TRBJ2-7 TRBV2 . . TGTGCTACGTCACTAGGCCTATGGAACGAGCAGTACTTC CATSLGLWNEQYF
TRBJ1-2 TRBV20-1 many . TGCAGTGCTAGACGGGCCGGACAGCTCAACTATGGCTACACCTTC CSARRAGQLNYGYTF
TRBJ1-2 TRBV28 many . TGTGCCAGCAGTCGCATACAACAGGGAAACTATGGCTACACCTTC CASSRIQQGNYGYTF
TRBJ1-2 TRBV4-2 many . TGTGCCAGCAGCCGTAGACAGGATGGCTACACCTTC CASSRRQDGYTF